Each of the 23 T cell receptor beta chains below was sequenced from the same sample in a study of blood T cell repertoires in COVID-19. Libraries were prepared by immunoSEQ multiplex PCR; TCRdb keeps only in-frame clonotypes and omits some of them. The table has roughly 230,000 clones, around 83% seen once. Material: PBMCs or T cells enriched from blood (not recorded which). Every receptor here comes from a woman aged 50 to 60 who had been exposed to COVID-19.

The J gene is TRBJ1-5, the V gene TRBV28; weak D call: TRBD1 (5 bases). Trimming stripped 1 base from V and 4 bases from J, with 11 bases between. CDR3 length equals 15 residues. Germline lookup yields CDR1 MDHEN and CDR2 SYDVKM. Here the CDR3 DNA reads TGTGCCAGCAGTTTATCGCAGGGAGGGAATCAGCCCCAGCATTTT. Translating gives CASSLSQGGNQPQHF.

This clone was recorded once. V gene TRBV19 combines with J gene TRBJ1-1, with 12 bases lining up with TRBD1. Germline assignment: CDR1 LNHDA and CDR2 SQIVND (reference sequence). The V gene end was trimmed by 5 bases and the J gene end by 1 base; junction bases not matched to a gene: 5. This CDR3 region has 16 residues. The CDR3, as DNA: TGTGCCAGTAGTCCCGGGACAGGGGGCCCGAACACTGAAGCTTTCTTT. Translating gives CASSPGTGGPNTEAFF.

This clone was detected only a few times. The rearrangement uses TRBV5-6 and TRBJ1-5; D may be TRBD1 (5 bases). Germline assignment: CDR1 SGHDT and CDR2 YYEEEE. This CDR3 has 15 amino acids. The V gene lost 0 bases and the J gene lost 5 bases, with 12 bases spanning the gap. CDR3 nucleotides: TGTGCCAGCAGCTTGGGCAGGGAACTGGATCAGCCCCAGCATTTT. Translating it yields CASSLGRELDQPQHF.

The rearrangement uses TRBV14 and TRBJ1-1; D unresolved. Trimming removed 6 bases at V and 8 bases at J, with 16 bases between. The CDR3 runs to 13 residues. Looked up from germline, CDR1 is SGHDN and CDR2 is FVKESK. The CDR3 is CASSSDILAEAFF. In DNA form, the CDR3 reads TGTGCCAGCAGTAGTGACATCCTCGCGGAAGCTTTCTTT.

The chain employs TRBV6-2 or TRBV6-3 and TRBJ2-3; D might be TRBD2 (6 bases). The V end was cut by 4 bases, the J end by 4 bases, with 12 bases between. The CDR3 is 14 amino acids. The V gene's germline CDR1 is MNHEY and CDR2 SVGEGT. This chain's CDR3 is CASSLGTWADTQYF. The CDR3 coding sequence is TGTGCCAGCAGTTTAGGGACTTGGGCAGATACGCAGTATTTT.

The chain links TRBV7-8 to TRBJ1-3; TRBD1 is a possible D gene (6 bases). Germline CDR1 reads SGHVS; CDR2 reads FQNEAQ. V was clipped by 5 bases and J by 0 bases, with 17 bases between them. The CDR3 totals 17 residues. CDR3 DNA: TGTGCCAGCAGCCTAAGGACAGCCCTTAGCTCTGGAAACACCATATATTTT. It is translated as CASSLRTALSSGNTIYF. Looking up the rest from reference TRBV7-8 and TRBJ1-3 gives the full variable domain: GAGVSQSPRYKVAKRGQDVALRCDPISGHVSLFWYQQALGQGPEFLTYFQNEAQLDKSGLPSDRFFAERPEGSVSTLKIQRTQQEDSAVYLCASSLRTALSSGNTIYFGEGSWLTVV.

CDR3 DNA: TGTGCCAGTAGTTCCACAACTGGCGTAGACAGGTCCAGCTCTGGGGCCAACGTCCTGACTTTC. Its translation is CASSSTTGVDRSSSGANVLTF. The genes are TRBV19 and TRBJ2-6, with D possibly being TRBD1 (6 bases). The CDR3 contains 21 residues. V lost 5 bases, J lost 0 bases, and 26 bases lay in between. Per the germline V gene, CDR1 is LNHDA and CDR2 is SQIVND (reference sequence).

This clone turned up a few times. CDR3: CASSLGTGGNNQPQHF. The CDR3 region has the DNA TGTGCCAGCAGCTTAGGGACAGGGGGAAACAATCAGCCCCAGCATTTT. This rearrangement joins TRBV7-9 to TRBJ1-5; 10 bases are shared with TRBD1. The CDR3 runs to 16 residues. V lost 1 base to trimming and J lost 3 bases; unmatched junction nucleotides: 3. Per the germline V gene, CDR1 is SEHNR and CDR2 is FQNEAQ (reference sequence).

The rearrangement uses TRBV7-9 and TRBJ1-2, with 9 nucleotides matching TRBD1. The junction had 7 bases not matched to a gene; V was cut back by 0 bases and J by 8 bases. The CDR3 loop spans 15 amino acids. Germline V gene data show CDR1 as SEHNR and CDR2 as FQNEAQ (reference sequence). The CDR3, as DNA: TGTGCCAGCAGCTTAGCGGGAAACAGGGGGCGCGGCTACACCTTC. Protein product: CASSLAGNRGRGYTF.

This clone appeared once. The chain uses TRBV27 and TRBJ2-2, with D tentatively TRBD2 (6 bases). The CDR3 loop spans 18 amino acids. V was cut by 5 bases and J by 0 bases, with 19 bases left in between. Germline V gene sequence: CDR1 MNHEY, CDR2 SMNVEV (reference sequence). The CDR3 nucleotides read TGTGCCAGCAGTCTCATCTTACCGGGACTCCCGAACACCGGGGAGCTGTTTTTT. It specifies CASSLILPGLPNTGELFF.

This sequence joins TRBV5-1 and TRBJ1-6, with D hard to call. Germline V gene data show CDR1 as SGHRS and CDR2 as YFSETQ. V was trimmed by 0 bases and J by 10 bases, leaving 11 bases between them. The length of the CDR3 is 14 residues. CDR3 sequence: CASSLGEDGSPLHF. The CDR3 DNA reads TGCGCCAGCAGCTTGGGGGAGGATGGCTCACCCCTCCACTTT.

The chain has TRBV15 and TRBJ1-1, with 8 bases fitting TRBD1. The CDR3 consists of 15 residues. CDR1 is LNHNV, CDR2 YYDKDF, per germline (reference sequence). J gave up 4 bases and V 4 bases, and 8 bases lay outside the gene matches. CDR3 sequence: CATSTTGTGFTEAFF. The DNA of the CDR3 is TGTGCCACCAGCACAACCGGGACAGGCTTCACTGAAGCTTTCTTT.

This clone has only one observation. CDR3 coding DNA: TGTGCCATCTCGACACCCCCAGGACAGGGGTTTATCACCGGGGAGCTGTTTTTT. It specifies CAISTPPGQGFITGELFF. The gene calls are TRBV10-3 and TRBJ2-2, with 9 bases fitting TRBD1. Germline values: CDR1 ENHRY, CDR2 SYGVKD. This CDR3 contains 18 residues. Trimming removed 8 bases from V and 4 bases from J; junction bases left unmatched: 17.

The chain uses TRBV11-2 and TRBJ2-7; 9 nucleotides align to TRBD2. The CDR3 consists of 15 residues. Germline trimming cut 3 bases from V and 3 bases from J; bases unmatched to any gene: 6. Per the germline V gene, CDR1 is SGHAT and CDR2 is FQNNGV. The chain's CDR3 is CASSFSAGGHYEQYF. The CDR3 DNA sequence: TGTGCCAGCAGCTTTTCAGCGGGGGGCCACTACGAGCAGTACTTC.

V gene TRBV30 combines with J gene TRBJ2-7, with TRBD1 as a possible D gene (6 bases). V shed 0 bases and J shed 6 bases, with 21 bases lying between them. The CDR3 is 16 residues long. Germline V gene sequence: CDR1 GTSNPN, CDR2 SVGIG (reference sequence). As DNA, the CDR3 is TGTGCCTGGAGTGTTAAGGGGACACAAAGGGTTCGCGAGCAGTACTTC. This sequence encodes CAWSVKGTQRVREQYF.

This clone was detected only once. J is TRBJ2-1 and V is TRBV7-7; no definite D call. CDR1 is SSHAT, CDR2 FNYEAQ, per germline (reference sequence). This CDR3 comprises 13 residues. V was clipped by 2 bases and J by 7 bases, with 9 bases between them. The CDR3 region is CASSLTSKNEQFF. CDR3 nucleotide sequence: TGTGCCAGCAGCTTAACATCCAAGAATGAGCAGTTCTTC.

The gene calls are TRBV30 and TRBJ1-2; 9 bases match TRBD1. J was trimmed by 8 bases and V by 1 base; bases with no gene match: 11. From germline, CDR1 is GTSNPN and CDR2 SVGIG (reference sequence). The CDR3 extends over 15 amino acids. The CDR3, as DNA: TGTGCCTGGAGTGGCCACAGGGGGCGAGTGGGCGGCTACACCTTC. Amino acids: CAWSGHRGRVGGYTF.

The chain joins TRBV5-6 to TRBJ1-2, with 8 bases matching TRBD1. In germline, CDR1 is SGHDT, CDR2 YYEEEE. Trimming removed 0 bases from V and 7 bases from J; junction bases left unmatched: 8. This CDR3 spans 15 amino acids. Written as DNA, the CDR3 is TGTGCCAGCAGCTTGGGCCCCGGACAGGGACTTGGCTACACCTTC. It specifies CASSLGPGQGLGYTF.

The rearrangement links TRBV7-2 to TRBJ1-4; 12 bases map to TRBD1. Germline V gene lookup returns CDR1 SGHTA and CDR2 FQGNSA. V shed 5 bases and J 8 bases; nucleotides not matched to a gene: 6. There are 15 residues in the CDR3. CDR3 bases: TGTGCCAGCAGCGTCGACGGGACAGGGGGCGAAAAACTGTTTTTT. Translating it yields CASSVDGTGGEKLFF.

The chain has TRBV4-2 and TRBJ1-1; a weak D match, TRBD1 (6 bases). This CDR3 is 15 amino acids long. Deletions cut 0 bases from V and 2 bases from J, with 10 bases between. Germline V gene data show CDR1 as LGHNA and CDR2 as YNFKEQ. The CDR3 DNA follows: TGTGCCAGCAGCCAAGATGCGGGGGCAAACACTGAAGCTTTCTTT. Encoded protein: CASSQDAGANTEAFF.

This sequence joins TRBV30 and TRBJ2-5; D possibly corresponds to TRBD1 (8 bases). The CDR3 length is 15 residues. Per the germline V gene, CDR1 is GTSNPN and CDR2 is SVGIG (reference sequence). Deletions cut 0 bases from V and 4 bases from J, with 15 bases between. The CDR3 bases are TGTGCCTGGAGTGTACGAACAGGGGGGGGAGAGACCCAGTACTTC. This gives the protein CAWSVRTGGGETQYF.

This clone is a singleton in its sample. CDR3 sequence (DNA): TGTGCCAGCAGTCCGACAGTCCTTGGAAACACCATATATTTT. Its protein is CASSPTVLGNTIYF. The chain uses TRBV27 and TRBJ1-3; possible D gene TRBD1, 5 bases. Looked up from germline, CDR1 is MNHEY and CDR2 is SMNVEV (reference sequence). This CDR3 spans 14 amino acids. The ends were cut back, 5 bases at V and 3 bases at J, with 11 bases in the middle.

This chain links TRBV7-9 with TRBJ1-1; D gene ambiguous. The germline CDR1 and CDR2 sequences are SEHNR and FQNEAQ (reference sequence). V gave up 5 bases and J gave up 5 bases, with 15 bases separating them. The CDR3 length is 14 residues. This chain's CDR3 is CASSPAIRSTEAFF. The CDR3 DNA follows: TGTGCCAGCAGCCCCGCGATACGGTCTACTGAAGCTTTCTTT. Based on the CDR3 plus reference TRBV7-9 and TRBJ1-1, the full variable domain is DTGVSQNPRHKITKRGQNVTFRCDPISEHNRLYWYRQTLGQGPEFLTYFQNEAQLEKSRLLSDRFSAERPKGSFSTLEIQRTEQGDSAMYLCASSPAIRSTEAFFGQGTRLTVV.